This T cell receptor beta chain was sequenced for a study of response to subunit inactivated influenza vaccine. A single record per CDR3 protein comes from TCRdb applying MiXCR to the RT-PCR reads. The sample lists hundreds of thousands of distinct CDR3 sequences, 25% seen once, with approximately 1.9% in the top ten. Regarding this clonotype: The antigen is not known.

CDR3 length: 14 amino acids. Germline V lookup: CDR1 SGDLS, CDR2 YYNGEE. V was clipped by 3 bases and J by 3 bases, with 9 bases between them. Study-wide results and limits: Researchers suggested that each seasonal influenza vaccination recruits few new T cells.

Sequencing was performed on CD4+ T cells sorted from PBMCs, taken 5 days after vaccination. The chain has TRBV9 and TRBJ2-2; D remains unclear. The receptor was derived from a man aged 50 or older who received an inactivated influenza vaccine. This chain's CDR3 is CASSASWDTGELFF. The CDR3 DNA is TGTGCCAGCAGCGCATCGTGGGACACCGGGGAGCTGTTTTTT.